The next 24 T cell receptor beta chains were all read from a single sample in a study of T cell repertoires in ileal Crohn's disease (dated by TCRdb to about 2019). Libraries came from the immunoSEQ multiplex PCR assay. In its TCRdb copy, this immuneACCESS table keeps in-frame sequences only and misses some clones. Where compared with another copy, unresolved V genes explain less than half of these, and the others have no known cause. The table for this sample lists around 7,900 clones; 60% to 85% of them were counted only once. More than 7.5% of the sample comes from the top ten. The sample consisted of ileal tissue. All receptors come from an adult with Crohn's disease.

The chain joins TRBV7-9 to TRBJ1-1; D call uncertain. V lost 6 bases, J lost 4 bases, and 12 bases lay in between. Germline assignment: CDR1 SEHNR and CDR2 FQNEAQ (reference sequence). The CDR3 contains 13 residues. CDR3 DNA sequence: TGTGCCAGCAGAGACCCGCGGAGCACTGAAGCTTTCTTT. It is translated as CASRDPRSTEAFF.

CDR3 in amino acids: CASSVVSAGMNTEAFF. CDR3 sequence (DNA): TGTGCCAGCAGCGTAGTATCGGCGGGGATGAACACTGAAGCTTTCTTT. The chain employs TRBV9 and TRBJ1-1; D not resolved. V was pared by 0 bases and J by 0 bases, with 12 bases between. The V gene's germline CDR1 is SGDLS and CDR2 YYNGEE. This CDR3 has 16 residues.

The rearrangement uses TRBV5-8 and TRBJ2-1; 9 bases fit TRBD2. V shed 1 base and J 2 bases; nucleotides not matched to a gene: 7. The CDR3 is 17 residues long. Germline V gene sequence: CDR1 SGHTS, CDR2 YDEGEE. The CDR3 DNA sequence: TGTGCCAGCAGCTTGAACGGGGCGGGGGGGCCCTACAATGAGCAGTTCTTC. Its protein is CASSLNGAGGPYNEQFF.

This clone was observed a few times. V and J are TRBV15 and TRBJ1-2, with a possible D match to TRBD1 (5 bases). The V and J ends lost 1 base and 2 bases respectively, with 26 bases between them. This CDR3 spans 20 amino acids. Per the germline V gene, CDR1 is LNHNV and CDR2 is YYDKDF (reference sequence). In nucleotides, the CDR3 is TGTGCCACCAGCAGAGTGCCCCACCGGGAGCAGGGACGCTCGAACTATGGCTACACCTTC. As protein: CATSRVPHREQGRSNYGYTF.

The V and J genes are TRBV18 and TRBJ1-4; D gene unclear. Germline lookup yields CDR1 KGHSH and CDR2 LQKENI. The CDR3 extends over 13 amino acids. Trimming shortened V by 6 bases and J by 7 bases, and 12 bases separated the two germline ends. Here the CDR3 reads CASSPESAEKLFF. The CDR3 region has the DNA TGTGCCAGCTCCCCCGAGAGTGCTGAAAAACTGTTTTTT.

In the case of this clone: Other DNA sequences of this sample code for an identical CDR3. The rearrangement joins TRBV9 to TRBJ1-5; maybe TRBD1 (6 bases). This CDR3 contains 15 residues. Germline CDR1 SGDLS, CDR2 YYNGEE. The V and J ends lost 0 bases and 2 bases respectively, with 9 bases between them. CDR3 coding DNA: TGTGCCAGCAGCGTAGGGGGGGGCGGCAATCAGCCCCAGCATTTT. Protein sequence: CASSVGGGGNQPQHF.

This clone was seen just once. The DNA of the CDR3 is TGTGCCAGCAGCTTGGGTGGTCTTGCAGGTGAAAAACTGTTTTTT. It specifies CASSLGGLAGEKLFF. The gene calls are TRBV7-2 and TRBJ1-4, with no clear D. Germline CDR1 SGHTA, CDR2 FQGNSA. Trimming shortened V by 3 bases and J by 7 bases, and 15 bases separated the two germline ends. The CDR3 runs to 15 residues.

This chain links TRBV28 with TRBJ1-2; TRBD1 matches at 9 bases. Looked up from germline, CDR1 is MDHEN and CDR2 is SYDVKM. The CDR3 has 13 amino acids. The V and J ends lost 7 bases and 8 bases, in that order; junction bases with no gene match: 8. The CDR3 DNA follows: TGTGCCAGCACCTTACAGGGGGCGCGGGGCTACACCTTC. Translation gives CASTLQGARGYTF.

The rearrangement joins TRBV6-1 to TRBJ2-7, with D tentatively TRBD1 (6 bases). CDR3 length: 14 residues. V shed 4 bases and J shed 2 bases, with 12 bases lying between them. Per the germline V gene, CDR1 is MNHNS and CDR2 is SASEGT. As DNA, the CDR3 is TGTGCCAGCAGTGGGACAGAACGCACCTACGAGCAGTACTTC. Translation gives CASSGTERTYEQYF.

V is TRBV29-1 and J is TRBJ1-2, with 7 bases identical to TRBD1. V was clipped by 2 bases and J by 6 bases; unmatched bases: 6. This CDR3 is 13 amino acids long. Germline V gene sequence: CDR1 SQVTM, CDR2 ANQGSEA. CDR3 DNA: TGCAGCGTTGAAACAGGGGAGGTCAATGGCTACACCTTC. It encodes CSVETGEVNGYTF.

V gene TRBV29-1 combines with J gene TRBJ2-3, with 9 bases aligning to TRBD1. The germline gives CDR1 SQVTM, CDR2 ANQGSEA. With V trimmed by 6 bases and J by 0 bases, 1 base remained unmatched. The CDR3 spans 13 residues. The CDR3 sequence: CSVDRGSTDTQYF. The CDR3 nucleotides read TGCAGCGTGGACAGGGGTAGCACAGATACGCAGTATTTT.

This rearrangement joins TRBV5-5 to TRBJ1-1, with D unclear. This CDR3 is built from 14 residues. CDR1 and CDR2 (germline): SGHKS, YYEKEE (reference sequence). The V end lost 0 bases, the J end lost 4 bases, and 10 bases lay between the germline ends. The CDR3 sequence: CASSLAGEGTEAFF. CDR3 nucleotide sequence: TGTGCCAGCAGCTTGGCCGGGGAGGGCACTGAAGCTTTCTTT.

This clone appeared a few times. This chain links TRBV6-1 with TRBJ1-2; 7 nucleotides align to TRBD1. This CDR3 has 13 residues. The J segment lost 4 bases and the V segment lost 7 bases, leaving 6 bases of the junction unmatched. Germline V gene lookup returns CDR1 MNHNS and CDR2 SASEGT. In nucleotides, the CDR3 is TGTGCCAGCACCGAAGGGGACAGCTATGGCTACACCTTC. This translates into CASTEGDSYGYTF.

This rearrangement joins TRBV21-1 to TRBJ1-1. TRBV21-1 is a known pseudogene. This CDR3 has 14 amino acids. The CDR3 spells CASSNVRGATEAFF. Written as DNA, the CDR3 is TGTGCCAGCAGCAATGTGCGGGGGGCCACTGAAGCTTTCTTT.

The chain has TRBV29-1 and TRBJ2-7; 10 bases line up with TRBD1. This CDR3 is 15 amino acids long. V was clipped by 5 bases and J by 2 bases; unmatched bases: 9. Germline CDR1 is SQVTM and CDR2 is ANQGSEA. CDR3 residues: CSVIGQGDAPYEQYF. DNA of the CDR3: TGCAGCGTTATTGGACAGGGGGATGCGCCCTACGAGCAGTACTTC.

V gene TRBV7-9 combines with J gene TRBJ2-6; weak D call: TRBD2 (6 bases). V lost 11 bases and J lost 0, with 11 bases in between. CDR3 length: 14 residues. Germline V gene sequence: CDR1 SEHNR, CDR2 FQNEAQ (reference sequence). DNA of the CDR3: TGTGCCGGGAGGAGGGACTCTGGGGCCAACGTCCTGACTTTC. It specifies CAGRRDSGANVLTF.

The genes are TRBV19 and TRBJ1-2, with D hard to call. Trimming pared 1 base from V and 0 bases from J, leaving 12 bases between. Germline CDR1 reads LNHDA; CDR2 reads SQIVND (reference sequence). This CDR3 region has 16 residues. The DNA for the CDR3 is TGTGCCAGTAGTATAGTGCTGGGCTTGCCTAACTATGGCTACACCTTC. Its protein is CASSIVLGLPNYGYTF.

This sequence joins TRBV7-8 and TRBJ2-1; D ambiguous. The CDR3 consists of 15 residues. The germline V gene has CDR1 SGHVS and CDR2 FQNEAQ. The germline V and J ends were trimmed by 0 bases and 5 bases, with 11 bases remaining between them. CDR3 coding DNA: TGTGCCAGCAGCTTAGCATCTAGTTCCCACAATGAGCAGTTCTTC. Translated: CASSLASSSHNEQFF. The entire variable domain, with the rest obtained from reference TRBV7-8 and TRBJ2-1, is as follows: GAGVSQSPRYKVAKRGQDVALRCDPISGHVSLFWYQQALGQGPEFLTYFQNEAQLDKSGLPSDRFFAERPEGSVSTLKIQRTQQEDSAVYLCASSLASSSHNEQFFGPGTRLTVL.

The chain employs TRBV7-3 and TRBJ2-1; 12 nucleotides match TRBD2. The CDR3 covers 18 residues. Germline assignment: CDR1 SGHTA and CDR2 FQGTGA. Unmatched junction bases numbered 6, after V lost 3 bases and J lost 0 bases. CDR3 region: CASSLYPSGGASYNEQFF. CDR3 nucleotide sequence: TGTGCCAGCAGCTTGTACCCTAGCGGGGGGGCCTCCTACAATGAGCAGTTCTTC. Filled out from reference TRBV7-3 and TRBJ2-1, the complete variable domain reads GAGVSQTPSNKVTEKGKYVELRCDPISGHTALYWYRQSLGQGPEFLIYFQGTGAADDSGLPNDRFFAVRPEGSVSTLKIQRTERGDSAVYLCASSLYPSGGASYNEQFFGPGTRLTVL.

V gene TRBV6-4 combines with J gene TRBJ2-1; D unresolved. The CDR3 is 13 amino acids. CDR1 is MRHNA, CDR2 SNTAGT, per germline. With 4 bases removed from V and 6 bases from J, the gap between germline ends came to 10 bases. The chain's CDR3 is CASSASPSNEQFF. CDR3 DNA: TGTGCCAGCAGTGCCTCACCTAGCAATGAGCAGTTCTTC.

This sequence joins TRBV11-2 and TRBJ2-5; 9 bases match TRBD1. The CDR3 has 15 amino acids. Trimming at V came to 1 base and at J to 5 bases, leaving 5 bases not matched to a gene. In germline, CDR1 is SGHAT, CDR2 FQNNGV. In DNA, the CDR3 is TGTGCCAGCAGCTTAGGGTTAGGACAGGGGGAGACCCAGTACTTC. Translated: CASSLGLGQGETQYF.

J is TRBJ2-7 and V is TRBV4-2; 7 bases line up with TRBD1. The length of the CDR3 is 18 residues. In germline, CDR1 is LGHNA, CDR2 YNFKEQ. Trimming took 3 bases from V and 1 from J; bases not matched to a gene: 15. CDR3: CASSHSLRDSIPSYEQYF. CDR3 DNA: TGTGCCAGCAGCCATTCTCTCCGGGACAGCATACCGTCCTACGAGCAGTACTTC.

In this sample, this clone turned up a few times. This chain connects TRBV5-6 to TRBJ1-2, with D hard to call. CDR3 length equals 13 residues. Germline CDR1 SGHDT, CDR2 YYEEEE. Trimming took off 4 bases at V and 8 bases at J, with 15 bases between the two ends. CDR3: CASSVDQARGYTF. CDR3 sequence (DNA): TGTGCCAGCAGCGTGGACCAGGCCAGAGGCTACACCTTC.

The genes are TRBV5-4 and TRBJ2-5; possibly TRBD2 for D (5 bases). The length of the CDR3 is 14 residues. The V end was cut by 4 bases, the J end by 2 bases, with 12 bases between. Germline V gene sequence: CDR1 SGHNT, CDR2 YYREEE (reference sequence). Written as DNA, the CDR3 is TGTGCCAGCAGCCGCCCCGGGATACAAGAGACCCAGTACTTC. Its protein product is CASSRPGIQETQYF.